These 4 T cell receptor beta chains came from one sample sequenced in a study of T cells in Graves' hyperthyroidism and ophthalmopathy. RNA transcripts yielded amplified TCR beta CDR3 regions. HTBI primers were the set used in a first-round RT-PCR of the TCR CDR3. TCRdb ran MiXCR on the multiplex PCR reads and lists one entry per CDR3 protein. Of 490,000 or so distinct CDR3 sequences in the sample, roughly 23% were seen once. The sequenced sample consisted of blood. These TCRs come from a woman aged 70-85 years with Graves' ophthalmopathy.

CDR3 DNA: TGTGCCAGCAGCTTAACGGGACTTGCGAACACTGAAGCTTTCTTT. Translated: CASSLTGLANTEAFF. The J gene is TRBJ1-1, the V gene TRBV7-9; the D gene is possibly TRBD1 (5 bases). The V end lost 2 bases, the J end lost 1 base, and 11 bases lay between the germline ends. Germline loops: CDR1 SEHNR, CDR2 FQNEAQ (reference sequence). The CDR3 sequence is 15 residues long.

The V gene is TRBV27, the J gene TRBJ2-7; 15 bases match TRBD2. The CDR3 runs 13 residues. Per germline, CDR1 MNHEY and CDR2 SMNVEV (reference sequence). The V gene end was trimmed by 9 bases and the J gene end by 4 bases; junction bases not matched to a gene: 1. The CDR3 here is CASGTSGRYEQYF. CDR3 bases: TGTGCCAGTGGGACTAGCGGGAGGTACGAGCAGTACTTC.

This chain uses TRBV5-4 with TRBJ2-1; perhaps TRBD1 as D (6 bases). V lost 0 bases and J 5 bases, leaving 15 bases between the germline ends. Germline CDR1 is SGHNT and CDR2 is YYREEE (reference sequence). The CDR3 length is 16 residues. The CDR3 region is CASSLGQGRINNEQFF. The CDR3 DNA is TGTGCCAGCAGCTTGGGGCAGGGGCGCATAAACAATGAGCAGTTCTTC.

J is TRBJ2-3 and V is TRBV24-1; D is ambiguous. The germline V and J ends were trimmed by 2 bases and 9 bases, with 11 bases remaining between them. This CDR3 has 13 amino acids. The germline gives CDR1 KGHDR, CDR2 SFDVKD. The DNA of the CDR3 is TGTGCCACCAGTGATTGGACCGTCAGGACGCAGTATTTT. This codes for CATSDWTVRTQYF.